This paragraph reports one T cell receptor (beta chain). The CDR3 spans 15 residues. V gave up 11 bases and J gave up 4 bases; unmatched junction bases: 13. Germline loops: CDR1 SNHLY, CDR2 FYNNEI. Primers included in the PCR were 60 Vbeta and 13 Jbeta primers. Sequencing was performed with immunoSEQ multiplex PCR; in TCRdb, only in-frame clones are kept and a portion is missing. The sample shows about 150,000 clones, 75% to 85% of them seen only once. The data were obtained in a study of cytomegalovirus exposure and HLA in healthy donors. The chain carries TRBV2 and TRBJ1-5; 8 bases fit TRBD1. This receptor was identified in a man in his fifties or sixties in good health and CMV-seropositive. Material: PBMCs. The CDR3 reads CAVRQGSSANQPQHF. The CDR3 bases are TGTGCCGTCAGACAGGGGTCCTCAGCAAATCAGCCCCAGCATTTT.